This T cell receptor (beta chain) was recovered during a study of blood T cell repertoires in COVID-19. About the study: The study drew acute and convalescent COVID-19 samples from the United States, Italy and Spain. From T cells, B-cell-depleted T cells, or PBMCs came the material, which was cDNA or gDNA.

Original processing methods: Estimated nucleated cell counts came from reference gene primer amplification. Profiled with immunoSEQ multiplex PCR; TCRdb holds only in-frame clones, not every one. The V and J calls and clone size were taken over from that table, and D and trimming were inferred from the DNA. In the table there are approximately 100,000 clones, less than 85% of which are singletons. This clone was recorded a few times. Germline V gene data show CDR1 as SGHTA and CDR2 as FQGTGA. The CDR3 loop spans 11 amino acids. Trimming left V 4 bases short and J 10 bases short, with 8 bases between. This sequence originates from a woman in her seventies with active or convalescent COVID-19. Sequenced: peripheral blood. The rearrangement joins TRBV7-3 to TRBJ2-1; D perhaps matches TRBD2 (6 bases). For the CDR3, the DNA is TGTGCCAGCAGCTCGGGAGACGAGCAGTTCTTC. This translates into CASSSGDEQFF.